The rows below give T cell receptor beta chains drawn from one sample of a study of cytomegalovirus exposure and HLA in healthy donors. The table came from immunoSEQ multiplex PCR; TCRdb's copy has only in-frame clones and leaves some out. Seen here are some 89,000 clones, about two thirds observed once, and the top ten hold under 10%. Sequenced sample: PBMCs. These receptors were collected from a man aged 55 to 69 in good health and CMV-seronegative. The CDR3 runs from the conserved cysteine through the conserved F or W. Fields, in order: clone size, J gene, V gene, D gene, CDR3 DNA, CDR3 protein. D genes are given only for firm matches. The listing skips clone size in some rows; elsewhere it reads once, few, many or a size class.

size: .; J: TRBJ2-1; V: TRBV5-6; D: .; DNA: TGTGCCAGCAGCAGGGGACTTAGCACCTACAATGAGCAGTTCTTC; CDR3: CASSRGLSTYNEQFF
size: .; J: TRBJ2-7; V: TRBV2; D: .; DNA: TGTGTCTTACCGGACTGGAACTACTACGAGCAGTACTTC; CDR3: CVLPDWNYYEQYF
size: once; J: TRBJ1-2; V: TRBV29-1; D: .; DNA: TGCAGCGTTGATGGAGGACGGAACTTTTATGGCTACACCTTC; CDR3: CSVDGGRNFYGYTF
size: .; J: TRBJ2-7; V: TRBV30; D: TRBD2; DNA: TGTGCCTGGGGACTAGGGCCCTCCTACGAGCAGTACTTC; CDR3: CAWGLGPSYEQYF
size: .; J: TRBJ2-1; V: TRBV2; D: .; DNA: TGTGCCAGCAGTGGTCGAGCTGAGCAGTTCTTC; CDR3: CASSGRAEQFF
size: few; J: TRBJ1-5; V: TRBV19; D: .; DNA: TGTGCCACAGCCGACAGTTCCAGCAATCAGCCCCAGCATTTT; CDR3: CATADSSSNQPQHF
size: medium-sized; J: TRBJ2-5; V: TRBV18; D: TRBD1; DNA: TGTGCCAGCTCACCAGGGACAGACTATAGGGAGACCCAGTACTTC; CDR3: CASSPGTDYRETQYF
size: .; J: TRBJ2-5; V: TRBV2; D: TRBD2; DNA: TGTGCCAGCAGTAGGACTAGCGGGAACCAAGAGACCCAGTACTTC; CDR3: CASSRTSGNQETQYF
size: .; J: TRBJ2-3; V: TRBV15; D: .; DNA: TGTGCCACCAGCAGAGATTACCCAGTTCTTGGCACAGATACGCAGTATTTT; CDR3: CATSRDYPVLGTDTQYF
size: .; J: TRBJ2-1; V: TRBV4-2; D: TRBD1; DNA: TGTGCCAGCAGCCGAGACAGGGTCGGGAATGAGCAGTTCTTC; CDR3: CASSRDRVGNEQFF
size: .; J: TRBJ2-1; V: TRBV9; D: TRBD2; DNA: TGTGCCAGCAGCAGAGAAGCGGGAGTGGCCAATGAGCAGTTCTTC; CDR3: CASSREAGVANEQFF
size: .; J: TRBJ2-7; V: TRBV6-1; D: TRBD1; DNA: TGTGCCAGCAGTAATGAAAGGGACAGCAACTACGAGCAGTACTTC; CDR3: CASSNERDSNYEQYF
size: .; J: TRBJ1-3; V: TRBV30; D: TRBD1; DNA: TGTGCCTGGGGGGAAACAGGGGTCTCTGGAAACACCATATATTTT; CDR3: CAWGETGVSGNTIYF
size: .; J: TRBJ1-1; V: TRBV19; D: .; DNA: TGTGCCAGTCACGTCCAGGAGAACACTGAAGCTTTCTTT; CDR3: CASHVQENTEAFF
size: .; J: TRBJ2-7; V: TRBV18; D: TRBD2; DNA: TGTGCCAGCTCACGGGGCCTGTCAGCGGGAGCCTCCTACGAGCAGTACTTC; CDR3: CASSRGLSAGASYEQYF
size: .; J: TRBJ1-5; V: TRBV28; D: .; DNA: TGTGCCAGCAGTTTATCTGGGGGGCAGCCCCAGCATTTT; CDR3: CASSLSGGQPQHF
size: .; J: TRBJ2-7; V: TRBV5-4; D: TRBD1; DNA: TGTGCCAGCAGCTTGTACCAAGGGGGCCCCTACGAGCAGTACTTC; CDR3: CASSLYQGGPYEQYF
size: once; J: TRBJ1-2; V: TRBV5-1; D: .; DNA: TGCGCCAGCAGCTTGGCAGCGGATGGCTACACCTTC; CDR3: CASSLAADGYTF
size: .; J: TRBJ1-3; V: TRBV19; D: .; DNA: TGTGCCAGTAGTCGGGCAGGGGTTGGAAACACCATATATTTT; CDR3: CASSRAGVGNTIYF
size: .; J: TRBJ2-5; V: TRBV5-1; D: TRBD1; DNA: TGCGCCAGCAGCTTCAGGGGGCAGGAGACCCAGTACTTC; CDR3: CASSFRGQETQYF
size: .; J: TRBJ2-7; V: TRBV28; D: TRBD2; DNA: TGTGCCAGCAGTTTCGACGGGGGGGCAGGCTCCTACGAGCAGTACTTC; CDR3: CASSFDGGAGSYEQYF
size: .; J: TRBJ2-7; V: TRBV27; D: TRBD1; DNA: TGTGCCAGCAGTCCGCGGACAGGCTACGAGCAGTACTTC; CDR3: CASSPRTGYEQYF
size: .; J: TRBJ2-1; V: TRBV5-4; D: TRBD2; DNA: TGTGCCAGCAGCTTGGTAGCGGGAGGGATAAACAATGAGCAGTTCTTC; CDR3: CASSLVAGGINNEQFF
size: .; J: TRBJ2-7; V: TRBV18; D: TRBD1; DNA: TGTGCCAGCTCACCCGGCAGACAGGGGATCTCCTACGAGCAGTACTTC; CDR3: CASSPGRQGISYEQYF
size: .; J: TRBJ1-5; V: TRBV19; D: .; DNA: TGTGCCAGTAGCGAGTGGCAGGGAGGCCAGCCCCAGCATTTT; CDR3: CASSEWQGGQPQHF
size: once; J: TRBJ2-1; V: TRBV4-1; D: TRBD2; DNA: TGCGCCAGCAGCCAAGCTGGGACTAGCGGGGGTGAGCAGTTCTTC; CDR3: CASSQAGTSGGEQFF
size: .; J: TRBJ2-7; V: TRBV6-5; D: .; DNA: TGTGCCAGCAGAGAACCGGACTACTCCTACGAGCAGTACTTC; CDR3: CASREPDYSYEQYF
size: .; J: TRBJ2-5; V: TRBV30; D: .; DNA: TGTGCCTGGAGTGTAGCGACGACCCAGTACTTC; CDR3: CAWSVATTQYF
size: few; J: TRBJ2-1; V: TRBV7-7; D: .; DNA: TGTGCTAGCGCCCTCCGGGTGGGCAGGGTAACCTACAATGAGCAGTTCTTC; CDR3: CASALRVGRVTYNEQFF
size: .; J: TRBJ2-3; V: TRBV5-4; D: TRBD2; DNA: TGTGCCAGCAGCCAAAGCGGGGGGGGCGTCAGAGATACGCAGTATTTT; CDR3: CASSQSGGGVRDTQYF
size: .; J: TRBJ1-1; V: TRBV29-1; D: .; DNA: TGCAGCGCAACAGGGCTCACGAACACTGAAGCTTTCTTT; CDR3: CSATGLTNTEAFF
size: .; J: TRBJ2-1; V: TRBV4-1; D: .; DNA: TGCGCCAGCAGCCAAGTAAACTGGGGCGCGAATGAGCAGTTCTTC; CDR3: CASSQVNWGANEQFF
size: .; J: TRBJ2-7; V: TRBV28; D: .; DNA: TGTGCCAGCACCCTATCGGGACTGCGAAGCTCCTACGAGCAGTACTTC; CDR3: CASTLSGLRSSYEQYF
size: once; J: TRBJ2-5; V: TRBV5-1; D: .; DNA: TGCGCCAGCAGCTTGGCCCCCAGGCTCCAAGAGACCCTGTACTTC; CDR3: CASSLAPRLQETLYF
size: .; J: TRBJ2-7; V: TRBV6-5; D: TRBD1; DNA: TGTGCCAGTTACGGCCACCGGGACAGCTCCTACGAGCAGTACTTC; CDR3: CASYGHRDSSYEQYF
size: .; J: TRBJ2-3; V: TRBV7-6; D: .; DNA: TGTGCCAGCAGCTTAGGACTCCACACAGATACGCAGTATTTT; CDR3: CASSLGLHTDTQYF
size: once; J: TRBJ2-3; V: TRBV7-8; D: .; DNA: TGTGCCAGCAGCTCGTTAGATACGCAGTATTTT; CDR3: CASSSLDTQYF
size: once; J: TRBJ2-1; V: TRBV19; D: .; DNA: TGTGCCAGTAGTATATCGGCGGGGGCCCACAATGAGCAGTTCTTC; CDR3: CASSISAGAHNEQFF
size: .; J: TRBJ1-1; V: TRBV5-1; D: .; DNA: TGCGCCAGCAGCTTGGCCTCGGGGGGGTCTAAGGCTTTCTTT; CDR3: CASSLASGGSKAFF
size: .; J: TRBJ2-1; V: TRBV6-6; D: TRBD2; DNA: TGTGCCAGCAGTAGCCCTAGCGGGAGGGCATACAATGAGCAGTTCTTC; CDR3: CASSSPSGRAYNEQFF
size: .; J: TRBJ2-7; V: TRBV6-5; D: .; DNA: TGTGCCAGCAGCCCGACTATCATTGTCGGCGAGCAGTACTTC; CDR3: CASSPTIIVGEQYF
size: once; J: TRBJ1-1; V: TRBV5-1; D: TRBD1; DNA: TGCGCCAGCAGCTTGTCAGGGGGAGACACTGAAGCTTTCTTT; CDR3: CASSLSGGDTEAFF
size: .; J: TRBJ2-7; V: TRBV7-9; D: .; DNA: TGTGCCAGCAGCGTCATGGAGGGGCATAGTGAGCAGTACTTC; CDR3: CASSVMEGHSEQYF
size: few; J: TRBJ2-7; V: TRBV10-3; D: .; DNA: TGTGCCATCAGTGGGACATCTCGCTACGAGCAGTACTTC; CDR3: CAISGTSRYEQYF
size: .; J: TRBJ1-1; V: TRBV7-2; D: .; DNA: TGTGCCAGCAGCTTAGAGCGGGGCACCGAAGCTTTCTTT; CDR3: CASSLERGTEAFF
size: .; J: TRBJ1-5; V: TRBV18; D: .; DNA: TGTGCCAGCTCACCAGGTGGGGACGGGGGGCCCCAGCATTTT; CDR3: CASSPGGDGGPQHF
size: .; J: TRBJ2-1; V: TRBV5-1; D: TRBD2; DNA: TGCGCCAGCAGCTTGGGGCTAGCGGGGCCTTTGGATGAGCAGTTCTTC; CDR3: CASSLGLAGPLDEQFF
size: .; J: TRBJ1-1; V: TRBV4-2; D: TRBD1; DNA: TGTGCCAGCAGCCAGAACACTGGGACAGCAAACACTGAAGCTTTCTTT; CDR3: CASSQNTGTANTEAFF
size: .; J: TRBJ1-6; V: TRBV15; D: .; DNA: TGTGCCACCAGCAGAGACCAGAATTCACCCCTCCACTTT; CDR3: CATSRDQNSPLHF
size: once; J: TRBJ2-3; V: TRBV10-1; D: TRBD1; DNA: TGCGCCAGTGGGACAGATTCCACAGATACGCAGTATTTT; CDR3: CASGTDSTDTQYF
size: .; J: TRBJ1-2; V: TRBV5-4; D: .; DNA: TGTGCCAGCAGCACGGAGCAAAACTATGGCTACACCTTC; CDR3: CASSTEQNYGYTF
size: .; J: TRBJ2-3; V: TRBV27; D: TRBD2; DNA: TGTGCCAGCAGTTCCGCCGCCACAGCGGGAAGCCCGGATACGCAGTATTTT; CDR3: CASSSAATAGSPDTQYF
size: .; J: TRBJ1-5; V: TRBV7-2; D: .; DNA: TGTGCCAGCAGCATCAGTGGCAATCAGCCCCAGCATTTT; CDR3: CASSISGNQPQHF
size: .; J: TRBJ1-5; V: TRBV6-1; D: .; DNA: TGTGCCAGCAGTTCCGGACAGCACAATCAGCCCCAGCATTTT; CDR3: CASSSGQHNQPQHF
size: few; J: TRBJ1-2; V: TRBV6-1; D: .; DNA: TGTGCCAGCAGTGAATTAAATTCGGGTGGCTACACCTTC; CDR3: CASSELNSGGYTF
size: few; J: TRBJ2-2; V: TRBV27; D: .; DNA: TGTGCCAGCAGCGACAGGTTGCAAGGAGGGGAGCTGTTTTTT; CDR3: CASSDRLQGGELFF
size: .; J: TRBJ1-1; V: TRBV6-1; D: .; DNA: TGTGCCAGCAAGCTAGGAGCGAACACTGAAGCTTTCTTT; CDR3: CASKLGANTEAFF